This passage covers 17 T cell receptor beta chains from one sample sequenced in a study of CD8+CD57+ T cells in acquired aplastic anemia. The template for TCR beta VDJ and CDR3 sequence profiling was genomic DNA. TCRdb called the reads again in MiXCR, with one record for every CDR3 protein. Among some 200,000 distinct CDR3 sequences listed, about 60% were seen once. Those patients picked for sequencing had displayed CD8+CD57+ cell expansion on flow cytometry. Material for sequencing was sorted CD4+, CD8+, or CD8+CD57+ T cells (not recorded which) from PBMCs. The receptors come from a human donor with aplastic anemia.

This sequence joins TRBV20-1 and TRBJ2-3; no definite D call. The CDR3 runs to 12 residues. V dropped 3 bases and J dropped 2 bases, with 6 bases sitting between them. Per germline, CDR1 DFQATT and CDR2 SNEGSKA (reference sequence). The DNA for the CDR3 is TGCAGTGCTAGGCGTGACACAGATACGCAGTATTTT. Its translation is CSARRDTDTQYF.

This clonotype showed up just a few times. V is TRBV10-3 and J is TRBJ2-1; D not certain. The CDR3 has 13 amino acids. Germline loops: CDR1 ENHRY, CDR2 SYGVKD. The ends were cut back, 6 bases at V and 3 bases at J, with 9 bases in the middle. In DNA form, the CDR3 reads TGTGCCATCAGCGAGCTTGACTACAATGAGCAGTTCTTC. It specifies CAISELDYNEQFF.

This chain connects TRBV12-3 or TRBV12-4 to TRBJ1-1; D is undetermined. This CDR3 comprises 12 residues. The V end lost 5 bases, the J end lost 5 bases, and 9 bases lay between the germline ends. In DNA, the CDR3 is TGTGCCAGCAGTCTTCGTCGGACTGAAGCTTTCTTT. Translation: CASSLRRTEAFF.

The chain employs TRBV19 and TRBJ2-2; D is unclear. CDR3 length: 13 amino acids. V lost 3 bases and J 1 base, leaving 3 bases between the germline ends. Germline loops: CDR1 LNHDA, CDR2 SQIVND (reference sequence). The CDR3 sequence: CASSMMNTGELFF. CDR3 coding DNA: TGTGCCAGTAGTATGATGAACACCGGGGAGCTGTTTTTT.

The CDR3 is CASSDFYGYTF. DNA of the CDR3: TGTGCCAGCAGTGATTTCTATGGCTACACCTTC. The chain carries TRBV2 and TRBJ1-2; no clear D. The CDR3 sequence is 11 residues long. Trimming stripped 3 bases from V and 4 bases from J, with 3 bases between. CDR1 SNHLY and CDR2 FYNNEI come from the germline V gene.

This sequence joins TRBV2 and TRBJ2-7, with D tentatively TRBD2 (6 bases). Germline V gene data show CDR1 as SNHLY and CDR2 as FYNNEI. Trimming left V 6 bases short and J 4 bases short, with 16 bases between. The CDR3 sequence is 14 residues long. CDR3 in amino acids: CASSQGAGGYEQYF. DNA for the CDR3: TGTGCCAGCAGCCAAGGAGCGGGCGGGTACGAGCAGTACTTC.

This clonotype is a singleton in its sample. The gene calls are TRBV19 and TRBJ2-7; D unresolved. CDR1 and CDR2 from the germline V gene are LNHDA and SQIVND (reference sequence). The CDR3 runs 14 residues. Trimming left V 4 bases short and J 3 bases short, with 13 bases between. In nucleotides, the CDR3 is TGTGCCAGTAGTAGGACCGGTCTTAACTACGAGCAGTACTTC. The encoded protein is CASSRTGLNYEQYF.

Ten or more counts support this clonotype. The chain has TRBV5-1 and TRBJ2-1, with 10 bases lining up with TRBD1. The V and J ends lost 4 bases and 8 bases, in that order; junction bases with no gene match: 9. The CDR3 extends over 15 amino acids. Germline loops: CDR1 SGHRS, CDR2 YFSETQ. The CDR3 spells CASSTDRGPWDEQFF. The CDR3 DNA is TGCGCCAGCAGCACAGACAGGGGGCCTTGGGATGAGCAGTTCTTC.

This clonotype was seen a single time. The J gene is TRBJ2-1, the V gene TRBV15; TRBD1 matches 9 bases. V dropped 3 bases and J dropped 8; count of bases not matched to a gene: 8. Germline V gene sequence: CDR1 LNHNV, CDR2 YYDKDF (reference sequence). The CDR3 extends over 15 amino acids. CDR3 sequence reads: CATSRADRGGDEQFF. CDR3 bases: TGTGCCACCAGCAGGGCGGACAGGGGAGGTGATGAGCAGTTCTTC.

The gene calls are TRBV6-6 and TRBJ1-3, with 7 bases that match TRBD1. After removal of 5 bases from V and 0 bases from J, the junction contained 7 bases not matched to a gene. There are 16 residues in the CDR3. Germline assignment: CDR1 MNHNY and CDR2 SVGAGI (reference sequence). The CDR3, as DNA: TGTGCCAGCAGTGTCCCGGGACAGAGCTCTGGAAACACCATATATTTT. This encodes CASSVPGQSSGNTIYF.

The gene calls are TRBV20-1 and TRBJ2-7, with 11 positions matching TRBD2. V shed 2 bases and J 3 bases; nucleotides not matched to a gene: 6. Germline-derived CDR1 and CDR2 are DFQATT and SNEGSKA (reference sequence). The CDR3 consists of 15 residues. In DNA, the CDR3 is TGCAGTGCTAGACACCATCTAGCGGGAGGCTACGAGCAGTACTTC. Its translation: CSARHHLAGGYEQYF.

The chain couples TRBV7-9 to TRBJ2-5; TRBD2 matches 7 bases. The CDR3 loop spans 14 amino acids. Germline values: CDR1 SEHNR, CDR2 FQNEAQ (reference sequence). The trim removed 5 bases at V and 3 bases at J, leaving 6 bases unmatched. CDR3 coding DNA: TGTGCCAGCAGCCCGAGCGGGGCAGAAGAGACCCAGTACTTC. Translation: CASSPSGAEETQYF.

V is TRBV7-2 and J is TRBJ2-3, with D unresolved. The V gene's germline CDR1 is SGHTA and CDR2 FQGNSA. The V end was cut by 5 bases, the J end by 0 bases, with 27 bases between. CDR3 length equals 20 residues. The CDR3, as DNA: TGTGCCAGCAGCCTTCGGCCCGTCGGTTTATCGGTAACTAGCACAGATACGCAGTATTTT. Protein: CASSLRPVGLSVTSTDTQYF.

This clonotype has a handful of counts. This chain uses TRBV20-1 with TRBJ2-7; TRBD1 matches 7 bases. V shed 4 bases, J shed 5 bases, and the junction held 11 bases outside the gene matches. The CDR3 covers 14 residues. Germline lookup yields CDR1 DFQATT and CDR2 SNEGSKA (reference sequence). Here the CDR3 DNA reads TGCAGTGCTACCCGACAGGGTATCGTGGACGAGCAGTACTTC. Translation gives CSATRQGIVDEQYF.

V gene TRBV5-1 combines with J gene TRBJ1-2; D gene unclear. The CDR3 is made up of 15 amino acids. Looked up from germline, CDR1 is SGHRS and CDR2 is YFSETQ. Trimming cost V 0 bases and J 0 bases, with 9 bases left between them. CDR3 nucleotide sequence: TGCGCCAGCAGCTTGGATCCAGCAGCTAACTATGGCTACACCTTC. Translated, it gives CASSLDPAANYGYTF.

The chain recombines TRBV11-2 with TRBJ2-1; 8 nucleotides match TRBD1. With V trimmed by 5 bases and J by 0 bases, 12 bases remained unmatched. This CDR3 has 18 residues. CDR1 is SGHAT and CDR2 is FQNNGV in the germline V gene. The CDR3 spells CASSMSWDRLSSYNEQFF. The CDR3 region has the DNA TGTGCCAGCAGCATGAGCTGGGACAGGCTAAGCTCCTACAATGAGCAGTTCTTC.

V usage is TRBV5-1 and J usage is TRBJ2-1; TRBD1 is a possible D gene (5 bases). Trimming cost V 0 bases and J 1 base, with 8 bases left between them. Germline lookup yields CDR1 SGHRS and CDR2 YFSETQ. The length of the CDR3 is 15 residues. In DNA, the CDR3 is TGCGCCAGCAGCTTGGGGGGCGGTTCCTACAATGAGCAGTTCTTC. Translation gives CASSLGGGSYNEQFF.